The 18 T cell receptor beta chains listed next were all sequenced from one sample in a study of T cell responses to AZD1222 COVID-19 vaccine. Measured with immunoSEQ multiplex PCR; TCRdb has only the in-frame clones, and not every one. Of 200,000 to 250,000 clones listed, about 95% are singletons. Sequencing was performed on peripheral blood, taken 28 days after the second dose of the MenACWY control vaccine. Receptors originate from an adult who received the MenACWY meningococcal vaccine as a control.

The chain couples TRBV3-1 (or the pseudogene TRBV3-2) to TRBJ2-3, with D perhaps given as TRBD1 or TRBD2 (5 bases each). V shed 0 bases and J shed 3 bases, with 16 bases lying between them. CDR3 length: 17 amino acids. Germline V lookup: CDR1 LGHDT, CDR2 YNNKEL (reference sequence). CDR3 loop: CASSQDTGLNRTDTQYF. The CDR3 DNA sequence: TGTGCCAGCAGCCAAGACACGGGGCTCAACCGAACAGATACGCAGTATTTT.

The gene calls are TRBV6-4 and TRBJ1-2, with 8 positions matching TRBD1. The CDR3 spans 16 residues. CDR1 and CDR2 from the germline V gene are MRHNA and SNTAGT. The J segment lost 7 bases and the V segment lost 5 bases, leaving 15 bases of the junction unmatched. CDR3 protein: CASSKTGEYGSSGYTF. CDR3 bases: TGTGCCAGCAGTAAGACAGGGGAGTACGGTTCGAGTGGCTACACCTTC.

CDR3 DNA sequence: TGTGCCACATCTCGCCTAGCGGGGGGGCCTACGCAGTATTTT. It encodes CATSRLAGGPTQYF. The V and J genes are TRBV28 and TRBJ2-3, with 12 bases that match TRBD2. CDR1 MDHEN and CDR2 SYDVKM come from the germline V gene. The junction had 10 bases not matched to a gene; V was cut back by 10 bases and J by 8 bases. The CDR3 is made up of 14 amino acids.

V and J are TRBV29-1 and TRBJ2-3, with 13 bases that match TRBD2. V gave up 4 bases and J gave up 5 bases; unmatched junction bases: 6. Per germline, CDR1 SQVTM and CDR2 ANQGSEA. CDR3 size: 15 residues. Here the CDR3 reads CSVARTSGSGDTQYF. CDR3 sequence (DNA): TGCAGCGTTGCCCGGACTAGCGGGAGTGGAGATACGCAGTATTTT.

This chain joins TRBV7-2 and TRBJ1-2; D unresolved. Germline CDR1 SGHTA, CDR2 FQGNSA. V was shortened by 3 bases and J by 1 base, with 12 bases between the two germline ends. This CDR3 has 15 amino acids. CDR3 residues: CASSFSTTVNYGYTF. CDR3 DNA: TGTGCCAGCAGCTTCTCTACGACCGTTAACTATGGCTACACCTTC. Together with reference TRBV7-2 and TRBJ1-2, the CDR3 gives the full variable domain: GAGVSQSPSNKVTEKGKDVELRCDPISGHTALYWYRQSLGQGLEFLIYFQGNSAPDKSGLPSDRFSAERTGGSVSTLTIQRTQQEDSAVYLCASSFSTTVNYGYTFGSGTRLTVV.

CDR3 bases: TGTGCCAGCAGTACGCGACAGGTTGGGGACACTGAAGCTTTCTTT. This gives the protein CASSTRQVGDTEAFF. The J gene is TRBJ1-1, the V gene TRBV6-5; tentatively, D is TRBD1 (6 bases). The V and J ends lost 5 bases and 3 bases respectively, with 16 bases between them. The CDR3 has 15 residues. CDR1 MNHEY and CDR2 SVGAGI come from the germline V gene.

The CDR3 DNA follows: TGTGCCAGCAGTCGGCGGGGAGGATGGGGTGAAAACTACGAGCAGTACTTC. It encodes CASSRRGGWGENYEQYF. The chain combines TRBV7-6 with TRBJ2-7; a weak D match, TRBD2 (6 bases). Trimming stripped 6 bases from V and 3 bases from J, with 24 bases between. Germline lookup yields CDR1 SGHVS and CDR2 FNYEAQ. The CDR3 is made up of 17 amino acids.

This chain uses TRBV7-5 with TRBJ1-5. TRBV7-5 is noted as a pseudogene. The CDR3 runs to 15 residues. The CDR3 coding sequence is TGTGTCAGAAGCCCCCGCGTACTGAGCAATCAGCCCCAGCATTTT. This gives the protein CVRSPRVLSNQPQHF.

The chain couples TRBV7-2 to TRBJ2-3; TRBD1 matches at 7 bases. V was clipped by 5 bases and J by 1 base; unmatched bases: 3. The CDR3 is 14 residues long. Germline V gives CDR1 SGHTA, CDR2 FQGNSA. The CDR3 DNA is TGTGCCAGCAGCCCGCAGGGGGGCACAGATACGCAGTATTTT. It codes for CASSPQGGTDTQYF.

The rearrangement joins TRBV7-2 to TRBJ1-6, with 8 bases lining up with TRBD1. CDR1 SGHTA and CDR2 FQGNSA come from the germline V gene. CDR3 length equals 18 residues. Unmatched junction bases numbered 8, after V lost 4 bases and J lost 0 bases. CDR3 amino acids: CASSSRTGMGSYNSPLHF. The CDR3 bases are TGTGCCAGCAGCTCCCGGACAGGGATGGGCTCCTATAATTCACCCCTCCACTTT.

The chain recombines TRBV28 with TRBJ2-3; D possibly uses TRBD1 or TRBD2 (6 bases each). Germline lookup yields CDR1 MDHEN and CDR2 SYDVKM. The CDR3 totals 13 residues. The V and J ends lost 3 bases and 6 bases respectively, with 10 bases between them. The CDR3 is CASSFGGLDTQYF. The CDR3 DNA is TGTGCCAGCAGTTTCGGGGGCCTGGATACGCAGTATTTT. Full variable domain (outside the CDR3, taken from reference TRBV28 and TRBJ2-3): DVKVTQSSRYLVKRTGEKVFLECVQDMDHENMFWYRQDPGLGLRLIYFSYDVKMKEKGDIPEGYSVSREKKERFSLILESASTNQTSMYLCASSFGGLDTQYFGPGTRLTVL.

J is TRBJ2-7 and V is TRBV6-5; 9 bases fit TRBD1. The CDR3 contains 14 residues. V was pared by 6 bases and J by 0 bases, with 3 bases of the junction left unmatched. CDR1 and CDR2 from the germline V gene are MNHEY and SVGAGI. The CDR3 is CASSTGGISYEQYF. The CDR3 DNA follows: TGTGCCAGCAGCACAGGGGGCATCTCCTACGAGCAGTACTTC.

The rearrangement links TRBV4-3 to TRBJ2-5, with D maybe TRBD2 (5 bases). The CDR3 has 13 amino acids. Germline CDR1 and CDR2: LGHNA and YSLEER. Trimming stripped 4 bases from V and 2 bases from J, with 8 bases between. The CDR3 nucleotides are TGCGCCAGCAGCCGGAGGCAGCAAGAGACCCAGTACTTC. Encoded protein: CASSRRQQETQYF.

This clone has only one observation. The chain carries TRBV7-2 and TRBJ2-7, with 10 bases identical to TRBD1. The CDR3 runs 13 residues. CDR1 SGHTA and CDR2 FQGNSA come from the germline V gene. The V gene end was trimmed by 1 base and the J gene end by 6 bases; junction bases not matched to a gene: 0. The CDR3 DNA reads as TGTGCCAGCAGCTTAGGACAGGGGGCCGAGCAGTACTTC. The encoded protein is CASSLGQGAEQYF.

This clone was seen a handful of times. The J gene is TRBJ2-7, the V gene TRBV5-6, with D perhaps TRBD1 or TRBD2 (5 bases each). Trimming stripped 4 bases from V and 6 bases from J, with 17 bases between. This CDR3 has 14 residues. Germline loops: CDR1 SGHDT, CDR2 YYEEEE. Written as DNA, the CDR3 is TGTGCCAGCAGCCCCGGGACCCCGTTGGGCGAGCAGTACTTC. Its protein is CASSPGTPLGEQYF. The complete variable domain, with remaining parts taken from reference TRBV5-6 and TRBJ2-7, reads DAGVTQSPTHLIKTRGQQVTLRCSPKSGHDTVSWYQQALGQGPQFIFQYYEEEERQRGNFPDRFSGHQFPNYSSELNVNALLLGDSALYLCASSPGTPLGEQYFGPGTRLTVT.

The chain uses TRBV11-2 and TRBJ1-4; possible D gene TRBD1, 6 bases. CDR3 length equals 13 residues. The V end was cut by 2 bases, the J end by 13 bases, with 14 bases between. The germline gives CDR1 SGHAT, CDR2 FQNNGV. The CDR3 nucleotides read TGTGCCAGCAGCTTAATGTATGAGGGGGGACTGTTTTTT. Translating it yields CASSLMYEGGLFF.

The chain's CDR3 is CASSIRAGTGELFF. CDR3 DNA sequence: TGTGCCAGTAGTATACGGGCGGGGACCGGGGAGCTGTTTTTT. This chain links TRBV19 with TRBJ2-2, with a tentative D call TRBD2 (6 bases). Trimming took off 2 bases at V and 5 bases at J, with 9 bases between the two ends. From germline, CDR1 is LNHDA and CDR2 SQIVND (reference sequence). The CDR3 spans 14 residues.

This chain uses TRBV4-2 with TRBJ2-2; D uncertain. Germline CDR1 and CDR2: LGHNA and YNFKEQ. The V end was cut by 4 bases, the J end by 10 bases, with 13 bases between. The CDR3 is 13 amino acids. CDR3 in amino acids: CASSPIRFAELFF. In nucleotides, the CDR3 is TGTGCCAGCAGCCCTATCCGATTCGCGGAGCTGTTTTTT.